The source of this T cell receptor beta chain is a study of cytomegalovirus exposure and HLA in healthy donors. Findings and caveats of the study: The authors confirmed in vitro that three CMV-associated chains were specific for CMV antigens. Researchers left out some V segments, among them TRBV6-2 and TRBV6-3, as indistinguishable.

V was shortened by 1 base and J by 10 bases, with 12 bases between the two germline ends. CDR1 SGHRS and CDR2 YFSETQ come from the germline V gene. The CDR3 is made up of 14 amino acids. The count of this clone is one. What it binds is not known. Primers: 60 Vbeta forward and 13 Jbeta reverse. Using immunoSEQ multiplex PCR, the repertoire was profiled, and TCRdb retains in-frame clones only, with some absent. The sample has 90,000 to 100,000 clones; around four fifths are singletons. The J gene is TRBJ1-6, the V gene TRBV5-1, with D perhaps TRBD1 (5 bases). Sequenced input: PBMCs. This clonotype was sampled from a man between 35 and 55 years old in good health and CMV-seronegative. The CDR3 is CASSLTGDHSPLHF. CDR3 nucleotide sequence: TGCGCCAGCAGCTTGACAGGAGATCACTCACCCCTCCACTTT. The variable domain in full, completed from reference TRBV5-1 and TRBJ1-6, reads KAGVTQTPRYLIKTRGQQVTLSCSPISGHRSVSWYQQTPGQGLQFLFEYFSETQRNKGNFPGRFSGRQFSNSRSEMNVSTLELGDSALYLCASSLTGDHSPLHFGNGTRLTVT.